What follows are 32 T cell receptor beta chains derived from one specimen sequenced in a study of human versus mouse CDR3 diversity and MHC coevolution. Assay: immunoSEQ multiplex PCR; the TCRdb copy retains only in-frame clones and omits some. Of roughly 86,000 clones listed, roughly 95% are singletons. The sample comprised naive CD4+ T cells from blood. Sample subset: CD45RO-negative CD62L-positive naive CD4 T cells. Every receptor here comes from a person aged 25 to 75 in good health.

The V gene is TRBV2, the J gene TRBJ1-1; D perhaps matches TRBD1 (6 bases). The germline gives CDR1 SNHLY, CDR2 FYNNEI. V lost 5 bases and J 3 bases, leaving 10 bases between the germline ends. CDR3 length: 13 residues. This chain's CDR3 is CASSNRAHTEAFF. As DNA, the CDR3 is TGTGCCAGCAGTAACAGGGCCCACACTGAAGCTTTCTTT.

The chain links TRBV5-1 to TRBJ2-5, with TRBD2 matching 7 bases. This CDR3 has 16 residues. V gave up 6 bases and J gave up 2 bases; unmatched junction bases: 13. Germline V CDR1 and CDR2: SGHRS, YFSETQ. The CDR3 region has the DNA TGCGCCAGCACCCGCGGAGGGAGGGTGGGGCAAGAGACCCAGTACTTC. Its protein product is CASTRGGRVGQETQYF.

The chain uses TRBV18 and TRBJ1-1; TRBD1 matches at 7 bases. Germline CDR1 is KGHSH and CDR2 is LQKENI. V was clipped by 3 bases and J by 4 bases; unmatched bases: 5. The CDR3 totals 14 residues. Here the CDR3 reads CASSPRGAGTEAFF. The DNA for the CDR3 is TGTGCCAGCTCACCCAGGGGGGCGGGCACTGAAGCTTTCTTT.

This clone occurred once. This chain joins TRBV18 and TRBJ1-1; TRBD1 matches at 10 bases. Germline V gene data show CDR1 as KGHSH and CDR2 as LQKENI. With V trimmed by 4 bases and J by 4 bases, 12 bases remained unmatched. This CDR3 is built from 17 residues. The CDR3 DNA reads TGTGCCAGCTCACAACTAGGGACAGGGGCTCGAATCACTGAAGCTTTCTTT. It yields the protein CASSQLGTGARITEAFF.

This clone has more than one count but fewer than ten. The chain has TRBV5-1 and TRBJ2-5, with 13 bases fitting TRBD2. Unmatched junction bases numbered 8, after V lost 6 bases and J lost 0 bases. Germline V gives CDR1 SGHRS, CDR2 YFSETQ. The CDR3 runs 17 residues. The CDR3, as DNA: TGCGCCAGCATCTCCGGGACTAGCGGGGTGTACCAAGAGACCCAGTACTTC. Translation: CASISGTSGVYQETQYF.

The CDR3 region has the DNA TGTGCCAGCTCGCCCAGACAGGGGGAAACTCAGCCCCAGCATTTT. It encodes CASSPRQGETQPQHF. The gene calls are TRBV18 and TRBJ1-5; 9 positions match TRBD1. This CDR3 spans 15 amino acids. V was clipped by 6 bases and J by 6 bases; unmatched bases: 9. Germline assignment: CDR1 KGHSH and CDR2 LQKENI.

The chain joins TRBV19 to TRBJ1-4; TRBD1 is a possible D gene (6 bases). Germline CDR1 reads LNHDA; CDR2 reads SQIVND (reference sequence). Trimming took off 10 bases at V and 8 bases at J, with 17 bases between the two ends. The CDR3 extends over 13 amino acids. CDR3 DNA: TGTGCCACGACCGACAGGACGCGGGAAAAACTGTTTTTT. Encoded protein: CATTDRTREKLFF.

The chain joins TRBV19 to TRBJ2-1; 9 bases align to TRBD2. V shed 5 bases, J shed 0 bases, and the junction held 17 bases outside the gene matches. Germline assignment: CDR1 LNHDA and CDR2 SQIVND (reference sequence). This CDR3 comprises 20 residues. The CDR3 bases are TGTGCCAGTAGTGCCGCGGTCCGCGGGAGGGCCCTAGGCTCCTACAATGAGCAGTTCTTC. Protein: CASSAAVRGRALGSYNEQFF.

The chain combines TRBV5-1 with TRBJ1-3; D might be TRBD1 (5 bases). CDR3 length equals 17 residues. Germline lookup yields CDR1 SGHRS and CDR2 YFSETQ. Between the trimmed V and J ends, which lost 0 bases and 0 bases, there was a span of 13 bases. DNA of the CDR3: TGCGCCAGCAGCTTGGGCAGGGTCCGGATCTCTGGAAACACCATATATTTT. Amino acid sequence: CASSLGRVRISGNTIYF.

J is TRBJ2-1 and V is TRBV5-1; no firm D call. The CDR3 runs to 15 residues. Germline values: CDR1 SGHRS, CDR2 YFSETQ. With 2 bases removed from V and 4 bases from J, the gap between germline ends came to 13 bases. The CDR3 DNA follows: TGCGCCAGCAGCTTATCGGAGTCCCGTTACAATGAGCAGTTCTTC. Encoded protein: CASSLSESRYNEQFF.

This clone showed up just a few times. V is TRBV10-3 and J is TRBJ1-1; D possibly corresponds to TRBD1 (6 bases). V was cut by 4 bases and J by 0 bases, with 12 bases left in between. Germline-derived CDR1 and CDR2 are ENHRY and SYGVKD. There are 15 residues in the CDR3. CDR3 in amino acids: CAISAGQGMNTEAFF. As DNA, the CDR3 is TGTGCCATCAGTGCGGGGCAGGGGATGAACACTGAAGCTTTCTTT.

The CDR3 DNA sequence: TGTGCCAGTAGTAAGAGGGAGCGGGAGGAGCAGTTCTTC. This codes for CASSKREREEQFF. This chain links TRBV19 with TRBJ2-1; 8 bases map to TRBD2. Germline values: CDR1 LNHDA, CDR2 SQIVND (reference sequence). The CDR3 runs 13 residues. After removal of 4 bases from V and 10 bases from J, the junction contained 6 bases not matched to a gene. Supplemented by reference TRBV19 and TRBJ2-1, the full variable domain reads DGGITQSPKYLFRKEGQNVTLSCEQNLNHDAMYWYRQDPGQGLRLIYYSQIVNDFQKGDIAEGYSVSREKKESFPLTVTSAQKNPTAFYLCASSKREREEQFFGPGTRLTVL.

In its sample, this clone was seen once. The chain couples TRBV7-2 to TRBJ2-2, with 12 positions matching TRBD2. Germline V gene sequence: CDR1 SGHTA, CDR2 FQGNSA. After removal of 5 bases from V and 5 bases from J, the junction contained 6 bases not matched to a gene. This CDR3 contains 16 residues. The CDR3 DNA reads as TGTGCCAGCAGCCTTAGGACTAGCGGGGTGACCGGGGAGCTGTTTTTT. Protein product: CASSLRTSGVTGELFF.

The chain joins TRBV18 to TRBJ1-5, with 11 bases matching TRBD1. V lost 4 bases and J lost 6; bases outside the gene matches: 5. CDR1 and CDR2 from the germline V gene are KGHSH and LQKENI. The length of the CDR3 is 15 residues. The CDR3 protein is CASSLGGQGAQPQHF. The CDR3 bases are TGTGCCAGCTCACTCGGAGGACAGGGGGCTCAGCCCCAGCATTTT.

This chain links TRBV9 with TRBJ2-7, with 11 bases identical to TRBD2. This CDR3 contains 14 residues. Trimming cost V 4 bases and J 2 bases; bases outside gene matches: 2. Germline V gene lookup returns CDR1 SGDLS and CDR2 YYNGEE. This CDR3 is CASSPTSGTYEQYF. CDR3 DNA: TGTGCCAGCAGCCCGACTAGCGGGACCTACGAGCAGTACTTC.

CDR3 in amino acids: CASSSGLAGNNEQFF. The CDR3, as DNA: TGTGCCAGCAGCTCGGGACTAGCGGGGAACAATGAGCAGTTCTTC. The chain carries TRBV7-3 and TRBJ2-1; 13 nucleotides align to TRBD2. Germline CDR1 reads SGHTA; CDR2 reads FQGTGA. The CDR3 contains 15 residues. With 4 bases clipped from V and 5 bases from J, the junction kept 2 bases outside the gene matches.

The V and J genes are TRBV28 and TRBJ2-3; maybe TRBD1 (6 bases). CDR1 is MDHEN, CDR2 SYDVKM, per germline. The CDR3 sequence is 15 residues long. V was shortened by 6 bases and J by 4 bases, with 17 bases between the two germline ends. The DNA for the CDR3 is TGTGCCAGCAGCAAACAGGGTTCTAAGGCAGATACGCAGTATTTT. The encoded protein is CASSKQGSKADTQYF.

The chain links TRBV13 to TRBJ1-3, with TRBD1 matching 7 bases. The CDR3 runs to 16 residues. V was pared by 2 bases and J by 3 bases, with 7 bases of the junction left unmatched. CDR1 and CDR2 (germline): PRHDT, FYEKMQ (reference sequence). The CDR3 DNA is TGTGCCAGCAGCTTACGGGGGACAGCCCTTGGAAACACCATATATTTT. Its protein product is CASSLRGTALGNTIYF.

The chain carries TRBV5-1 and TRBJ2-3; 11 bases map to TRBD1. The germline V gene has CDR1 SGHRS and CDR2 YFSETQ. V was pared by 4 bases and J by 4 bases, with 8 bases of the junction left unmatched. The CDR3 is 16 residues long. The CDR3 DNA sequence: TGCGCCAGCAGCCCTTGGACAGGGGGCAGTTCAGATACGCAGTATTTT. It is translated as CASSPWTGGSSDTQYF.

The CDR3 spells CASSLGTGGRVGYTF. Here the CDR3 DNA reads TGTGCCAGCAGCCTGGGGACAGGGGGAAGAGTTGGCTACACCTTC. The chain couples TRBV7-2 to TRBJ1-2; 11 bases match TRBD1. V was pared by 5 bases and J by 7 bases, with 9 bases of the junction left unmatched. CDR3 size: 15 residues. Germline V gives CDR1 SGHTA, CDR2 FQGNSA.

The rearrangement joins TRBV30 to TRBJ1-2; possible D gene TRBD1, 6 bases. This CDR3 spans 15 amino acids. Per germline, CDR1 GTSNPN and CDR2 SVGIG (reference sequence). Between the trimmed V and J ends, which lost 2 bases and 2 bases, there was a span of 15 bases. Here the CDR3 DNA reads TGTGCCTGGAGTAGGGGTCCAGGGGCGAACTATGGCTACACCTTC. This encodes CAWSRGPGANYGYTF.

This chain uses TRBV7-9 with TRBJ2-5; D might be TRBD1 (6 bases). Germline V gene lookup returns CDR1 SEHNR and CDR2 FQNEAQ (reference sequence). Between the trimmed V and J ends, which lost 5 bases and 1 base, there was a span of 14 bases. This CDR3 contains 15 residues. The DNA of the CDR3 is TGTGCCAGCAGCGCCACCGGGACACCCCAAGAGACCCAGTACTTC. Its protein is CASSATGTPQETQYF.

The chain couples TRBV18 to TRBJ1-2, with D unresolved. This CDR3 spans 12 amino acids. V gave up 3 bases and J gave up 8 bases, with 10 bases separating them. Germline loops: CDR1 KGHSH, CDR2 LQKENI. The CDR3 nucleotides are TGTGCCAGCTCACCTGATAGCCAGGGCTACACCTTC. Translated: CASSPDSQGYTF.

The V and J genes are TRBV4-2 and TRBJ1-4, with TRBD1 as a possible D gene (5 bases). The CDR3 runs 17 residues. Trimming took 0 bases from V and 0 from J, leaving 11 bases between them. CDR1 is LGHNA, CDR2 YNFKEQ, per germline. CDR3 bases: TGTGCCAGCAGCCAAGACCCCGGGGGGGCAACTAATGAAAAACTGTTTTTT. The encoded protein is CASSQDPGGATNEKLFF.

V and J are TRBV7-9 and TRBJ2-1; D call uncertain. The CDR3 is made up of 13 amino acids. V was clipped by 4 bases and J by 0 bases, with 4 bases between them. Germline CDR1 reads SEHNR; CDR2 reads FQNEAQ (reference sequence). This CDR3 is CASSSSSYNEQFF. The CDR3 DNA reads TGTGCCAGCAGCTCGAGCTCCTACAATGAGCAGTTCTTC. Combining the CDR3 with reference TRBV7-9 and TRBJ2-1 gives the whole variable domain DTGVSQNPRHKITKRGQNVTFRCDPISEHNRLYWYRQTLGQGPEFLTYFQNEAQLEKSRLLSDRFSAERPKGSFSTLEIQRTEQGDSAMYLCASSSSSYNEQFFGPGTRLTVL.

As concerns this clone: Other DNA sequences within the sample encode an identical CDR3. The CDR3 loop is CASSLGGGTEAFF. DNA of the CDR3: TGTGCCAGCAGCTTGGGGGGGGGAACTGAAGCTTTCTTT. The rearrangement links TRBV5-6 to TRBJ1-1, with D tentatively TRBD1 (5 bases). The CDR3 extends over 13 amino acids. V was pared by 0 bases and J by 5 bases, with 8 bases between. Germline CDR1 SGHDT, CDR2 YYEEEE.

The chain uses TRBV10-3 and TRBJ1-5, with a tentative D call TRBD1 (5 bases). From germline, CDR1 is ENHRY and CDR2 SYGVKD. The CDR3 extends over 15 amino acids. The germline V and J ends were trimmed by 4 bases and 2 bases, with 12 bases remaining between them. The CDR3 DNA reads as TGTGCCATCAGTGCCGGGGGAGTGGGCAATCAGCCCCAGCATTTT. Translated, it gives CAISAGGVGNQPQHF.

This chain uses TRBV2 with TRBJ1-5, with 7 bases matching TRBD1. CDR1 and CDR2 from the germline V gene are SNHLY and FYNNEI. V lost 7 bases, J lost 3 bases, and 6 bases stayed unmatched. The CDR3 sequence is 14 residues long. CDR3 DNA sequence: TGTGCCAGCACCGACAGGGAAGACAATCAGCCCCAGCATTTT. This sequence encodes CASTDREDNQPQHF. Full variable domain (remainder filled in from reference TRBV2 and TRBJ1-5): EPEVTQTPSHQVTQMGQEVILRCVPISNHLYFYWYRQILGQKVEFLVSFYNNEISEKSEIFDDQFSVERPDGSNFTLKIRSTKLEDSAMYFCASTDREDNQPQHFGDGTRLSIL.

V is TRBV7-6 and J is TRBJ2-3, with D perhaps matching TRBD2 (5 bases). Germline V gene sequence: CDR1 SGHVS, CDR2 FNYEAQ. This CDR3 contains 16 residues. Trimming took 1 base from V and 2 from J, leaving 13 bases between them. CDR3 coding DNA: TGTGCCAGCAGCTTAGGGGCGGGCTCCGTCACAGATACGCAGTATTTT. Translated, it gives CASSLGAGSVTDTQYF.

The chain employs TRBV18 and TRBJ2-5, with D possibly TRBD2 on 5 matching bases. The CDR3 contains 16 residues. Trimming shortened V by 3 bases and J by 4 bases, and 18 bases separated the two germline ends. The germline gives CDR1 KGHSH, CDR2 LQKENI. The CDR3 loop is CASSPARSGLGETQYF. In DNA form, the CDR3 reads TGTGCCAGCTCACCCGCGCGGAGCGGACTGGGAGAGACCCAGTACTTC.

This clone occurred once. The V and J genes are TRBV7-2 and TRBJ2-7; the match to TRBD2 covers 15 bases. Per germline, CDR1 SGHTA and CDR2 FQGNSA. The CDR3 is 14 amino acids. V was pared by 5 bases and J by 12 bases, with 8 bases of the junction left unmatched. CDR3 region: CASSPRTSGRGLYF. The CDR3, as DNA: TGTGCCAGCAGCCCTCGGACTAGCGGGAGGGGCCTGTACTTC.

J is TRBJ1-5 and V is TRBV5-1; no firm D call. Trimming pared 0 bases from V and 3 bases from J, leaving 10 bases between. CDR3 length equals 15 residues. Germline CDR1 SGHRS, CDR2 YFSETQ. CDR3 loop: CASSLDGQSNQPQHF. CDR3 sequence (DNA): TGCGCCAGCAGCTTGGATGGGCAGTCCAATCAGCCCCAGCATTTT.